These 2 T cell receptor beta chains were sequenced from one sample in a study of blood T cell repertoires in COVID-19. TCRdb's copy holds only in-frame clones and misses some; the assay was immunoSEQ multiplex PCR. In the table there are 330,000 or so clones, roughly 87% of which are singletons. The sequenced sample consisted of peripheral blood. The receptor set was obtained from a man aged 30-40 years with COVID-19, enrolled during active disease.

This clone was seen only once. The J gene is TRBJ2-5, the V gene TRBV18, with TRBD1 matching 7 bases. This CDR3 region has 17 residues. V lost 3 bases to trimming and J lost 2 bases; unmatched junction nucleotides: 12. Germline CDR1 KGHSH, CDR2 LQKENI. CDR3 bases: TGTGCCAGCTCACCGCTGAGAGGGGGCTTGGGGCAAGAGACCCAGTACTTC. Its translation is CASSPLRGGLGQETQYF. The full variable domain, its missing parts supplied by reference TRBV18 and TRBJ2-5, is NAGVMQNPRHLVRRRGQEARLRCSPMKGHSHVYWYRQLPEEGLKFMVYLQKENIIDESGMPKERFSAEFPKEGPSILRIQQVVRGDSAAYFCASSPLRGGLGQETQYFGPGTRLLVL.

The chain couples TRBV5-4 to TRBJ2-7; TRBD2 agrees at 7 bases. This CDR3 contains 12 residues. Germline V gene lookup returns CDR1 SGHNT and CDR2 YYREEE (reference sequence). V lost 4 bases to trimming and J lost 7 bases; unmatched junction nucleotides: 5. The CDR3 loop reads CASSSGTQEQYF. The CDR3 DNA follows: TGTGCCAGCAGCAGCGGGACCCAAGAGCAGTACTTC.